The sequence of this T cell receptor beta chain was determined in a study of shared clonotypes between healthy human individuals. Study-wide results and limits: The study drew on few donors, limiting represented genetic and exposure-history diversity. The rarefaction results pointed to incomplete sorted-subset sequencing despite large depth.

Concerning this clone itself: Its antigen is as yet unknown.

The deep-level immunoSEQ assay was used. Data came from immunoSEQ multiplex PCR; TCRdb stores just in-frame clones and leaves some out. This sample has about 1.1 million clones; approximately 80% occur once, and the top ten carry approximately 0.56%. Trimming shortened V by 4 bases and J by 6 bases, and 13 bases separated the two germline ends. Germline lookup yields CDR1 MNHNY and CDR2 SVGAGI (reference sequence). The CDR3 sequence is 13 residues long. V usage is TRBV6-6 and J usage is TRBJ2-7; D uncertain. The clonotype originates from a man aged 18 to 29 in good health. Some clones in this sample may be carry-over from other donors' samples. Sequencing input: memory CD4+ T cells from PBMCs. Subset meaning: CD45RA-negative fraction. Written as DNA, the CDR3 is TGTGCCAGCAGTTCCTCGGGCGTAACCGAGCAGTACTTC. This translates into CASSSSGVTEQYF.